These 16 T cell receptor beta chains share one sample of origin, sequenced in a study of blood T cell repertoires in COVID-19. The data were produced by immunoSEQ multiplex PCR, yet TCRdb's version contains in-frame clones alone and is incomplete. The table lists 70,000 or so clones, 88% of them singletons. Sequencing was performed on peripheral blood. The receptors were gathered from a human donor in a cohort sampled during active COVID-19.

V is TRBV16 and J is TRBJ1-1, with D tentatively TRBD1 (6 bases). The V gene lost 1 base and the J gene lost 7 bases, with 10 bases spanning the gap. The CDR3 sequence is 13 residues long. Germline CDR1 and CDR2: KGHSY and FQNENV. CDR3 protein: CASSQWGLGEAFF. In nucleotides, the CDR3 is TGTGCCAGCAGCCAATGGGGGCTCGGTGAAGCTTTCTTT. The variable domain in full, with the rest retrieved from reference TRBV16 and TRBJ1-1, is GEEVAQTPKHLVRGEGQKAKLYCAPIKGHSYVFWYQQVLKNEFKFLISFQNENVFDETGMPKERFSAKCLPNSPCSLEIQATKLEDSAVYFCASSQWGLGEAFFGQGTRLTVV.

V and J are TRBV2 and TRBJ2-1; 8 nucleotides line up with TRBD2. This CDR3 region has 16 residues. Germline V lookup: CDR1 SNHLY, CDR2 FYNNEI. With V trimmed by 6 bases and J by 8 bases, 15 bases remained unmatched. The CDR3 spells CASSPPGGGSRDEQFF. The DNA for the CDR3 is TGTGCCAGCAGCCCTCCGGGGGGGGGTTCTCGCGATGAGCAGTTCTTC.

The chain is built from TRBV5-6 and TRBJ2-2; a weak D match, TRBD1 (6 bases). Germline loops: CDR1 SGHDT, CDR2 YYEEEE. V was shortened by 5 bases and J by 0 bases, with 17 bases between the two germline ends. The CDR3 sequence is 17 residues long. As DNA, the CDR3 is TGTGCCAGCAGGCCCGGGACAAAGTGGGCGAACACCGGGGAGCTGTTTTTT. Encoded protein: CASRPGTKWANTGELFF.

The J gene is TRBJ2-1, the V gene TRBV3-1 (or the pseudogene TRBV3-2); D gene ambiguous. Germline CDR1 LGHDT, CDR2 YNNKEL (reference sequence). The V end was cut by 4 bases, the J end by 9 bases, with 16 bases between. The CDR3 covers 14 residues. The DNA of the CDR3 is TGTGCCAGCAGCCCCCAAAGGAGAGTGGGTGAGCAGTTCTTC. Amino acids: CASSPQRRVGEQFF.

The rearrangement links TRBV5-4 to TRBJ2-3, with D unresolved. Trimming removed 0 bases at V and 4 bases at J, with 6 bases between. CDR3 size: 13 residues. Germline V gene lookup returns CDR1 SGHNT and CDR2 YYREEE (reference sequence). In DNA, the CDR3 is TGTGCCAGCAGCTTGGCCGGTGCAGATACGCAGTATTTT. Translation: CASSLAGADTQYF. The whole variable domain, remainder taken from reference TRBV5-4 and TRBJ2-3, is ETGVTQSPTHLIKTRGQQVTLRCSSQSGHNTVSWYQQALGQGPQFIFQYYREEENGRGNFPPRFSGLQFPNYSSELNVNALELDDSALYLCASSLAGADTQYFGPGTRLTVL.

This chain links TRBV5-6 with TRBJ1-2; 12 nucleotides agree with TRBD1. The V gene's germline CDR1 is SGHDT and CDR2 YYEEEE. The CDR3 consists of 15 residues. The V segment lost 4 bases and the J segment 4 bases; nucleotides outside the gene matches: 5. CDR3 DNA sequence: TGTGCCAGCAGCCGGGACAGGGGGCTCGGCTATGGCTACACCTTC. This sequence encodes CASSRDRGLGYGYTF.

This chain links TRBV7-9 with TRBJ2-2; 7 bases match TRBD1. CDR3 length: 17 residues. Germline loops: CDR1 SEHNR, CDR2 FQNEAQ (reference sequence). Unmatched junction bases numbered 11, after V lost 5 bases and J lost 2 bases. The CDR3, as DNA: TGTGCCAGCAGCCCTTACAGGGGATCCTATAACACCGGGGAGCTGTTTTTT. This codes for CASSPYRGSYNTGELFF.

The chain is built from TRBV5-4 and TRBJ2-1; D may be TRBD2 (6 bases). The V gene lost 0 bases and the J gene lost 2 bases, with 12 bases spanning the gap. The CDR3 covers 16 residues. Germline CDR1 reads SGHNT; CDR2 reads YYREEE (reference sequence). The chain's CDR3 is CASSLAGTSPYNEQFF. CDR3 DNA: TGTGCCAGCAGCTTGGCCGGGACTTCCCCCTACAATGAGCAGTTCTTC.

CDR3 loop: CASSRQTSGRSSYEQYF. CDR3 coding DNA: TGTGCCAGCTCTCGGCAGACTAGCGGGAGATCCTCCTACGAGCAGTACTTC. The genes are TRBV18 and TRBJ2-7; 12 bases are a match to TRBD2. The CDR3 is 17 amino acids. Germline values: CDR1 KGHSH, CDR2 LQKENI. With V trimmed by 6 bases and J by 0 bases, 9 bases remained unmatched.

The chain has TRBV28 and TRBJ2-2; 9 bases match TRBD1. CDR3 length equals 15 residues. V dropped 3 bases and J dropped 5; count of bases not matched to a gene: 4. Germline V gene sequence: CDR1 MDHEN, CDR2 SYDVKM. CDR3 DNA: TGTGCCAGCAGTTTTGAAGGGACAGGGACCGGGGAGCTGTTTTTT. Translation gives CASSFEGTGTGELFF.

The CDR3 loop is CASSLGPAVNEKLFF. The CDR3 bases are TGTGCCAGCAGCTTAGGACCGGCGGTTAATGAAAAACTGTTTTTT. The J gene is TRBJ1-4, the V gene TRBV7-2; no firm D call. Trimming took 1 base from V and 4 from J, leaving 10 bases between them. Germline CDR1 and CDR2: SGHTA and FQGNSA. The CDR3 length is 15 residues.

The J gene is TRBJ2-5, the V gene TRBV28; TRBD1 matches 11 bases. Germline CDR1 and CDR2: MDHEN and SYDVKM. There are 15 residues in the CDR3. V shed 7 bases, J shed 5 bases, and the junction held 9 bases outside the gene matches. The CDR3 is CASTKWTGGMETQYF. The CDR3, as DNA: TGTGCCAGCACGAAATGGACAGGGGGCATGGAGACCCAGTACTTC.

The chain joins TRBV19 to TRBJ2-7; D is ambiguous. This CDR3 has 14 amino acids. V lost 3 bases and J 0 bases, leaving 9 bases between the germline ends. Germline loops: CDR1 LNHDA, CDR2 SQIVND (reference sequence). In nucleotides, the CDR3 is TGTGCCAGTAGTATCGGCGGATACTCCTACGAGCAGTACTTC. As protein: CASSIGGYSYEQYF.

As DNA, the CDR3 is TGCAGCGTTGAATACGGGTACCAAGAGACCCAGTACTTC. Translated: CSVEYGYQETQYF. The chain links TRBV29-1 to TRBJ2-5; D gene uncertain. Germline lookup yields CDR1 SQVTM and CDR2 ANQGSEA. This CDR3 contains 13 residues. V was cut by 2 bases and J by 0 bases, with 7 bases left in between.

V usage is TRBV7-2 and J usage is TRBJ2-1, with 8 bases matching TRBD2. CDR1 is SGHTA and CDR2 is FQGNSA in the germline V gene. The CDR3 has 15 residues. J was trimmed by 6 bases and V by 2 bases; bases with no gene match: 6. DNA for the CDR3: TGTGCCAGCAGCTTACAAGCGGGGGACTTCAATGAGCAGTTCTTC. It translates to CASSLQAGDFNEQFF.

CDR3 nucleotide sequence: TGTGCCAGCACCGGGACAGGGGCCAATGAGCAGTTCTTC. The encoded protein is CASTGTGANEQFF. The V and J genes are TRBV6-5 and TRBJ2-1; 10 bases fit TRBD1. Germline V CDR1 and CDR2: MNHEY, SVGAGI. CDR3 length equals 13 residues. Trimming at V came to 7 bases and at J to 6 bases, leaving 3 bases not matched to a gene.